These 19 T cell receptor beta chains came from one sample sequenced in a study of cytomegalovirus exposure and HLA in healthy donors. The PCR ran on 60 Vbeta and 13 Jbeta primers. The method was immunoSEQ multiplex PCR; TCRdb's version includes in-frame clones alone and lacks a portion of them. The table includes roughly 96,000 clones, 60% to 75% detected once. Source material: PBMCs. The receptors here all came from a female donor in good health and CMV-seropositive.

This clone was found once. The genes are TRBV6-1 and TRBJ2-1; 7 nucleotides agree with TRBD2. V was clipped by 1 base and J by 9 bases; unmatched bases: 6. From germline, CDR1 is MNHNS and CDR2 SASEGT. CDR3 length: 14 amino acids. This CDR3 reads CASSEGGGKGEQFF. In nucleotides, the CDR3 is TGTGCCAGCAGTGAAGGGGGGGGGAAGGGTGAGCAGTTCTTC.

CDR3 sequence (DNA): TGTGCCAGCAGTTACCTGGGCAGCTACACCGGGGAGCTGTTTTTT. The encoded protein is CASSYLGSYTGELFF. The rearrangement joins TRBV6-5 to TRBJ2-2, with D uncertain. V was trimmed by 2 bases and J by 3 bases, leaving 10 bases between them. CDR1 MNHEY and CDR2 SVGAGI come from the germline V gene. The CDR3 has 15 amino acids.

A single count supports this clone. The chain is built from TRBV5-1 and TRBJ1-6, with TRBD1 as a possible D gene (5 bases). The V end was cut by 2 bases, the J end by 6 bases, with 9 bases between. The germline V gene encodes CDR1 SGHRS and CDR2 YFSETQ. This CDR3 is 14 amino acids long. In DNA form, the CDR3 reads TGCGCCAGCAGCTTAGGGACTTCTAATTCACCCCTCCACTTT. It encodes CASSLGTSNSPLHF.

This clone was counted between two and nine times. The J gene is TRBJ1-3, the V gene TRBV29-1, with D unclear. The germline CDR1 and CDR2 sequences are SQVTM and ANQGSEA. This CDR3 contains 11 residues. Trimming removed 7 bases from V and 4 bases from J, with 8 bases in between. CDR3 in DNA: TGCAGCGCGCGTGTGGGAAACACCATATATTTT. This codes for CSARVGNTIYF.

This clone was counted a few times. The genes are TRBV20-1 and TRBJ1-2; D possibly corresponds to TRBD1 (5 bases). CDR3 length equals 11 residues. The V end lost 3 bases, the J end lost 7 bases, and 9 bases lay between the germline ends. The germline V gene encodes CDR1 DFQATT and CDR2 SNEGSKA (reference sequence). CDR3 sequence reads: CSARPQVGYTF. The DNA of the CDR3 is TGCAGTGCTAGGCCACAGGTTGGCTACACCTTC.

This rearrangement joins TRBV30 to TRBJ1-6, with 7 bases that match TRBD1. CDR1 and CDR2 (germline): GTSNPN, SVGIG (reference sequence). The CDR3 has 16 residues. With 3 bases clipped from V and 8 bases from J, the junction kept 13 bases outside the gene matches. The CDR3: CAWSARATGPHSPLHF. Written as DNA, the CDR3 is TGTGCCTGGAGCGCCCGCGCGACAGGGCCGCATTCACCCCTCCACTTT.

The chain employs TRBV4-1 and TRBJ1-1; D uncertain. V was pared by 6 bases and J by 1 base, with 12 bases between. Germline V gene sequence: CDR1 MGHRA, CDR2 YSYEKL. CDR3 size: 14 residues. In DNA form, the CDR3 reads TGCGCCAGCAGTTCCCACTCTGGGAACACTGAAGCTTTCTTT. As protein: CASSSHSGNTEAFF.

The genes are TRBV11-2 and TRBJ2-2; 7 bases map to TRBD1. Trimming cost V 5 bases and J 4 bases; bases outside gene matches: 1. The CDR3 extends over 13 amino acids. Germline CDR1 reads SGHAT; CDR2 reads FQNNGV. The CDR3 region has the DNA TGTGCCAGCAGCCCAGGGGGCACCGGGGAGCTGTTTTTT. It is translated as CASSPGGTGELFF.

The V and J genes are TRBV5-1 and TRBJ2-2; the match to TRBD1 covers 7 bases. This CDR3 region has 17 residues. The J segment lost 3 bases and the V segment lost 0 bases, leaving 8 bases of the junction unmatched. Germline CDR1 SGHRS, CDR2 YFSETQ. This CDR3 is CASSLEAGTADTGELFF. The DNA for the CDR3 is TGCGCCAGCAGCTTGGAAGCCGGGACAGCTGACACCGGGGAGCTGTTTTTT.

This clone has more than one count but fewer than ten. The chain uses TRBV4-3 and TRBJ1-1; D is possibly TRBD1 (5 bases). The CDR3 extends over 13 amino acids. Germline V gene lookup returns CDR1 LGHNA and CDR2 YSLEER. V dropped 3 bases and J dropped 3 bases, with 8 bases sitting between them. The CDR3 DNA is TGCGCCAGCAGCCAGACAGAGGACACTGAAGCTTTCTTT. This encodes CASSQTEDTEAFF.

This chain connects TRBV28 to TRBJ1-2; D not certain. The CDR3 is made up of 12 amino acids. Looked up from germline, CDR1 is MDHEN and CDR2 is SYDVKM. The V end was cut by 5 bases, the J end by 8 bases, with 12 bases between. CDR3 residues: CASSPIPGGYTF. CDR3 bases: TGTGCCAGCAGTCCAATACCAGGAGGCTACACCTTC.

The chain has TRBV7-2 and TRBJ2-7; possibly TRBD2 for D (6 bases). Germline CDR1 reads SGHTA; CDR2 reads FQGNSA. This CDR3 has 15 residues. Trimming left V 5 bases short and J 2 bases short, with 16 bases between. The CDR3 region has the DNA TGTGCCAGCAGCCCCCAATCGGGAGCAGCCTACGAGCAGTACTTC. Translated, it gives CASSPQSGAAYEQYF.

The chain couples TRBV6-1 to TRBJ1-1, with a possible D match to TRBD1 (6 bases). The CDR3 loop spans 14 amino acids. The V and J ends lost 5 bases and 11 bases respectively, with 21 bases between them. Germline assignment: CDR1 MNHNS and CDR2 SASEGT. CDR3 coding DNA: TGTGCCAGCAGTTTGGTACGGGCAGGGGATGATGCTTTCTTT. This codes for CASSLVRAGDDAFF.

This clone was detected only a few times. The chain recombines TRBV6-5 with TRBJ1-4; possibly TRBD1 for D (6 bases). Germline V lookup: CDR1 MNHEY, CDR2 SVGAGI. V was clipped by 3 bases and J by 8 bases, with 16 bases between them. The CDR3 is 15 amino acids. CDR3 protein: CASSYFSGTLEKLFF. CDR3 nucleotides: TGTGCCAGCAGTTATTTCTCGGGGACACTAGAAAAACTGTTTTTT.

This sequence joins TRBV13 and TRBJ2-7; 8 bases align to TRBD2. The CDR3 covers 14 residues. Trimming cost V 5 bases and J 4 bases; bases outside gene matches: 7. The germline V gene encodes CDR1 PRHDT and CDR2 FYEKMQ (reference sequence). The CDR3 DNA reads as TGTGCCAGCAGCGCCGGGAGCGGGAGTTACGAGCAGTACTTC. Protein sequence: CASSAGSGSYEQYF.

This clone turned up a few times. The chain employs TRBV6-5 and TRBJ1-1, with a possible D match to TRBD1 (5 bases). The CDR3 consists of 12 residues. The V end lost 4 bases, the J end lost 6 bases, and 9 bases lay between the germline ends. Per the germline V gene, CDR1 is MNHEY and CDR2 is SVGAGI. The CDR3, as DNA: TGTGCCAGCAGTTGGCAGGGATCTGAAGCTTTCTTT. Residues: CASSWQGSEAFF.

This clone was detected once. The CDR3 sequence: CASSFARVYQPQHF. The CDR3 DNA is TGTGCCAGCAGCTTCGCCAGGGTCTATCAGCCCCAGCATTTT. V gene TRBV7-2 combines with J gene TRBJ1-5; TRBD1 is a possible D gene (5 bases). The CDR3 has 14 amino acids. V was trimmed by 3 bases and J by 5 bases, leaving 11 bases between them. Germline-derived CDR1 and CDR2 are SGHTA and FQGNSA.

The chain couples TRBV7-6 to TRBJ2-5; 12 nucleotides line up with TRBD2. The CDR3 contains 15 residues. V trimming: 5 bases; J trimming: 2 bases; junction bases outside the gene matches: 3. Per the germline V gene, CDR1 is SGHVS and CDR2 is FNYEAQ. The CDR3 spells CASSHTSGRQETQYF. For the CDR3, the DNA is TGTGCCAGCAGCCACACTAGCGGGAGGCAAGAGACCCAGTACTTC. The full variable domain, in which reference TRBV7-6 and TRBJ2-5 provide the parts outside the CDR3, is GAGVSQSPRYKVTKRGQDVALRCDPISGHVSLYWYRQALGQGPEFLTYFNYEAQQDKSGLPNDRFSAERPEGSISTLTIQRTEQRDSAMYRCASSHTSGRQETQYFGPGTRLLVL.

This CDR3 is CSVAGGADFYEQYF. The CDR3 region has the DNA TGCAGCGTTGCAGGGGGCGCAGATTTCTACGAGCAGTACTTC. V is TRBV29-1 and J is TRBJ2-7; TRBD1 aligns across 8 bases. The V and J ends lost 4 bases and 3 bases, in that order; junction bases with no gene match: 8. The CDR3 sequence is 14 residues long. Germline lookup yields CDR1 SQVTM and CDR2 ANQGSEA.